Listed below are T cell receptor beta chains from one sample, sequenced in a study of blood T cell repertoires in COVID-19. Sequenced by immunoSEQ multiplex PCR; TCRdb stores in-frame clones only, minus some. There are some 260,000 clones in the sample; 75% to 90% occur only once, and approximately 9.5% lies in the top ten. The sequencing input was PBMCs or T cells enriched from blood (not recorded which). These TCRs come from a man aged 40-49 years who had recovered from COVID-19. Each CDR3 is given with its conserved first and last residue. A D gene is named only where the DNA matches it firmly. Rows give clone size only sometimes, using once, few, many, or a class for an expanded clone.

clone_size	v_call	d_call	j_call	cdr3_length	cdr3_aa	cdr3_nt
NA	TRBV3-1/TRBV3-2	NA	TRBJ1-2	14	CASSPAGGGYGYTF	TGTGCCAGCAGCCCCGCCGGCGGGGGATATGGCTACACCTTC
NA	TRBV7-8	NA	TRBJ1-2	15	CASSSRDLTPYGYTF	TGTGCCAGCAGCTCGCGGGACCTCACGCCCTATGGCTACACCTTC
NA	TRBV6-2/TRBV6-3	TRBD1	TRBJ1-1	17	CASSPRQGARLNTEAFF	TGTGCCAGCAGTCCCCGCCAGGGGGCGCGGCTGAACACTGAAGCTTTCTTT
NA	TRBV7-8	NA	TRBJ2-2	13	CASSHSPTGNRFF	TGTGCCAGCAGTCATTCACCTACCGGGAATCGGTTTTTT
NA	TRBV12-3/TRBV12-4	NA	TRBJ1-4	11	CASRRGEKLFF	TGTGCCAGCAGACGAGGGGAAAAACTGTTTTTT
NA	TRBV28	TRBD1	TRBJ2-7	14	CASRRDRVSYEQYF	TGTGCCAGCAGGAGGGACAGGGTCTCCTACGAGCAGTACTTC
NA	TRBV9	TRBD1	TRBJ1-2	20	CASSLTPNRTGHSPNYGYTF	TGTGCCAGCAGCTTAACACCCAATCGGACAGGTCACTCTCCTAACTATGGCTACACCTTC
NA	TRBV10-2	NA	TRBJ2-2	15	CASSGLGGSTGELFF	TGCGCCAGCAGTGGGCTGGGGGGTAGCACCGGGGAGCTGTTTTTT
NA	TRBV4-2	TRBD2	TRBJ2-7	16	CASSQAAGGTQYEQYF	TGTGCCAGCAGCCAAGCCGCGGGAGGCACCCAGTACGAGCAGTACTTC
few	TRBV3-1/TRBV3-2	NA	TRBJ2-5	14	CASTLTLYQETQYF	TGTGCCAGCACCCTGACTTTGTACCAAGAGACCCAGTACTTC
few	TRBV28	NA	TRBJ1-3	16	CASSPFEKGSGNTIYF	TGTGCCAGCAGCCCATTTGAAAAGGGGTCTGGAAACACCATATATTTT
NA	TRBV28	TRBD1	TRBJ1-2	17	CASTDLQGWFMSYGYTF	TGTGCCAGCACCGATTTACAGGGGTGGTTCATGAGCTATGGCTACACCTTC
NA	TRBV6-2/TRBV6-3	NA	TRBJ1-5	15	CASSYPSGGDQPQHF	TGTGCCAGCAGTTACCCTTCGGGGGGGGATCAGCCCCAGCATTTT
NA	TRBV5-1	TRBD2	TRBJ2-5	16	CASSLEGTSAVETQYF	TGCGCCAGCAGCTTGGAAGGGACTAGCGCCGTGGAGACCCAGTACTTC
NA	TRBV12-3/TRBV12-4	TRBD1	TRBJ2-7	12	CASGTGSYEQYF	TGTGCCAGCGGGACAGGGTCCTACGAGCAGTACTTC
NA	TRBV19	NA	TRBJ1-2	15	CASSNAFSGDYGYTF	TGTGCCAGTAGTAATGCGTTTTCAGGGGACTATGGCTACACCTTC
NA	TRBV28	TRBD1	TRBJ2-7	15	CASSLPGQSTYEQYF	TGTGCCAGCAGTTTACCGGGACAGTCGACCTACGAGCAGTACTTC